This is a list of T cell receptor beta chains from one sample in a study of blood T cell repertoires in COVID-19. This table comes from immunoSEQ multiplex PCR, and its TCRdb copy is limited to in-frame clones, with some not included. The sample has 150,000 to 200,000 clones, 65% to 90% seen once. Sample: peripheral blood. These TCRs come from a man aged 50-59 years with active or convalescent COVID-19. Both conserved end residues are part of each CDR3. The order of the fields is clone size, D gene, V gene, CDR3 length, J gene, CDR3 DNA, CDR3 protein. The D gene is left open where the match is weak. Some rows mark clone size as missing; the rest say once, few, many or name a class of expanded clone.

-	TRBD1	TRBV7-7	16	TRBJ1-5	TGTGCCAGCAGCTATCCTGGGACAGCGCCCAATCAGCCCCAGCATTTT	CASSYPGTAPNQPQHF
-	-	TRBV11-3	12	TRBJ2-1	TGTGCCAGCAGCTTACAGTACAATGAGCAGTTCTTC	CASSLQYNEQFF
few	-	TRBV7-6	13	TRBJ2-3	TGTGCCAGCAGCTTAGCGGTAGCAGATACGCAGTATTTT	CASSLAVADTQYF
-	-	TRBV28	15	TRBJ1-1	TGTGCCAGCAGTTCCATAGGGGCCGTCGAGCCTGAAGCTTTCTTT	CASSSIGAVEPEAFF
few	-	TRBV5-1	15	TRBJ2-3	TGCGCCAGCAGACGGACAGCGGATCCCACAGATACGCAGTATTTT	CASRRTADPTDTQYF
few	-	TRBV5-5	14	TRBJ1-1	TGTGCCAGCAGCGCACAGCCTGGGCATGGTGAAGCTTTCTTT	CASSAQPGHGEAFF
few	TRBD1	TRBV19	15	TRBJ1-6	TGTGCCAGTAGGACCTCCGGACAGGCAAATTCACCCCTCCACTTT	CASRTSGQANSPLHF
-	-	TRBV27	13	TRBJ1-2	TGTGCCAGCAGTTTCAGCGGACCCAATGGCTACACCTTC	CASSFSGPNGYTF
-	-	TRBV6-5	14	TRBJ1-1	TGTGCCAGCACCGGCGGTCAGGGGCGCACTGAAGCTTTCTTT	CASTGGQGRTEAFF
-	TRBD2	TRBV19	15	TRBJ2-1	TGTGCCAGTATCCCTAGCGGACACTCCTACAATGAGCAGTTCTTC	CASIPSGHSYNEQFF
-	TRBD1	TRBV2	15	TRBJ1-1	TGTGCCAGCAGTGAAGGGGACAGCAGTAACACTGAAGCTTTCTTT	CASSEGDSSNTEAFF
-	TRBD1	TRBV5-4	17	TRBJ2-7	TGTGCCAGCAGTTATAGTGGTAGGACAGGGACCTCCTACGAGCAGTACTTC	CASSYSGRTGTSYEQYF
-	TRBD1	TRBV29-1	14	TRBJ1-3	TGCAGCGTTGTAAGGGACAGGGGAGCGGACACCATATATTTT	CSVVRDRGADTIYF
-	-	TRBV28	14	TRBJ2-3	TGTGCCAGCAGTTTCCGGGACACCACAGATACGCAGTATTTT	CASSFRDTTDTQYF
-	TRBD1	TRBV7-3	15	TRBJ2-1	TGTGCCAGCAGTCTAGAGGGGGCCTATTACAATGAGCAGTTCTTC	CASSLEGAYYNEQFF
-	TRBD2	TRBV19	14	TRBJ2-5	TGTGCCAGTAGTGCAGCGGGAGGGGCGGAGACCCAGTACTTC	CASSAAGGAETQYF
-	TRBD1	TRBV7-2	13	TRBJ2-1	TGTGCCAGCAGCTTAGAGACAGGGAATGAGCAGTTCTTC	CASSLETGNEQFF
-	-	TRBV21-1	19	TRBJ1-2	TGTGCCAGCAGCAAAATGGGGAATGGGGGACAGGGGAATAACTATGGCTACACCTTC	CASSKMGNGGQGNNYGYTF
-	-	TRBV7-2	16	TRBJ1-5	TGTGCCAGCAGCTTAGTCTCGGGTAGCAGCAATCAGCCCCAGCATTTT	CASSLVSGSSNQPQHF
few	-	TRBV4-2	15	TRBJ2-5	TGTGCCAGCAGCCAAGTGTACGGAACGGGAGAGACCCAGTACTTC	CASSQVYGTGETQYF